This T cell receptor beta chain comes out of a study of T-cell memory formation after mild COVID-19. TCRdb reprocessed the 5' RACE reads with MiXCR, giving one entry per CDR3 protein. Among roughly 450,000 distinct CDR3 sequences listed, around a sixth were seen once. Whole-study results and caveats: Proof of SARS-CoV-2 specificity was absent for the second-wave clones that crested on day 37.

The CDR3 contains 13 residues. Germline values: CDR1 SGHRS, CDR2 YFSETQ. After removal of 1 base from V and 6 bases from J, the junction contained 1 base not matched to a gene. This clonotype was observed many times. Its target is unknown. The chain joins TRBV5-1 to TRBJ1-2; the match to TRBD1 covers 9 bases. The source material was PBMCs or a T cell subset sorted from them (not recorded which). This receptor was obtained from an adult woman who had mild COVID-19 (a few samples of this study predate the infection). Cell type and time point are not known. CDR3 DNA: TGCGCCAGCAGCTTGACAGGGGGCCATGGCTACACCTTC. Protein: CASSLTGGHGYTF.